Each of the 6 T cell receptor beta chains below was sequenced from the same sample in a study of cytomegalovirus exposure and HLA in healthy donors. The table came from immunoSEQ multiplex PCR; TCRdb's copy has only in-frame clones and leaves some out. Among about 220,000 clones listed, almost 90% were seen once. Sequencing used PBMCs. The receptors were gathered from a woman aged 18-29 years in good health and CMV-seronegative.

This rearrangement joins TRBV5-6 to TRBJ2-7; 8 bases match TRBD1. J lost 1 base, V lost 1 base, and 4 bases had no gene match. Germline-derived CDR1 and CDR2 are SGHDT and YYEEEE. CDR3 length: 15 amino acids. This chain's CDR3 is CASSLQGARSYEQYF. CDR3 sequence (DNA): TGTGCCAGCAGCTTGCAGGGGGCGAGGTCCTACGAGCAGTACTTC.

This clone showed up just once. The J gene is TRBJ2-7, the V gene TRBV4-3, with 7 positions matching TRBD2. V lost 4 bases to trimming and J lost 6 bases; unmatched junction nucleotides: 9. Per germline, CDR1 LGHNA and CDR2 YSLEER. This CDR3 is built from 14 residues. This chain's CDR3 is CASSPRTSSAEQYF. DNA of the CDR3: TGCGCCAGCAGCCCCCGGACTAGTTCCGCCGAGCAGTACTTC.

The chain combines TRBV29-1 with TRBJ2-1, with TRBD1 matching over 7 bases. With 6 bases clipped from V and 3 bases from J, the junction kept 8 bases outside the gene matches. The germline CDR1 and CDR2 sequences are SQVTM and ANQGSEA. The CDR3 is 14 amino acids. The CDR3 DNA sequence: TGCAGCGTCAAAGACAGGGCGGACTACAATGAGCAGTTCTTC. Amino acid sequence: CSVKDRADYNEQFF.

This chain joins TRBV2 and TRBJ2-3; D is undetermined. Germline V CDR1 and CDR2: SNHLY, FYNNEI. Trimming shortened V by 1 base and J by 9 bases, and 11 bases separated the two germline ends. CDR3 size: 13 residues. The CDR3, as DNA: TGTGCCAGCAGTGAAGAGACTTCCAGCACGCAGTATTTT. This translates into CASSEETSSTQYF.

The chain couples TRBV14 to TRBJ2-7, with 8 nucleotides matching TRBD1. Germline loops: CDR1 SGHDN, CDR2 FVKESK. V was pared by 3 bases and J by 0 bases, with 4 bases of the junction left unmatched. The CDR3 extends over 15 amino acids. The CDR3 bases are TGTGCCAGCAGCCAGTTAGGGACAGGCTCCTACGAGCAGTACTTC. Residues: CASSQLGTGSYEQYF.

The sample holds a few counts of this clone. The CDR3 spells CASPDPEGEQYF. The CDR3 bases are TGCGCCAGCCCAGACCCAGAGGGTGAGCAGTACTTC. The chain has TRBV5-1 and TRBJ2-7, with D perhaps TRBD2 (5 bases). V shed 7 bases and J shed 7 bases, with 15 bases lying between them. CDR3 length: 12 residues. CDR1 and CDR2 (germline): SGHRS, YFSETQ.